One and the same sample provided the 28 T cell receptor beta chains below, sequenced in a study of neurological immune-mediated disorders. TCRdb redid the calling of the 5' RACE reads with MiXCR, one entry per CDR3 protein. The table lists about 22,000 distinct CDR3 sequences, roughly 17% of them singletons. Sequences were obtained from CD8+ T cells from blood. All receptors derive from a young woman with multiple sclerosis.

Many counts were recorded for this clonotype. The rearrangement links TRBV7-6 to TRBJ2-1; 9 bases are a match to TRBD2. CDR1 SGHVS and CDR2 FNYEAQ come from the germline V gene. This CDR3 contains 15 residues. V gave up 1 base and J gave up 8 bases; unmatched junction bases: 6. The CDR3 nucleotides read TGTGCCAGCAGCTTAGAGTCTAGCGGGACGGATGAGCAGTTCTTC. Translated, it gives CASSLESSGTDEQFF.

At least ten counts were recorded for this clonotype. CDR3 in amino acids: CASSLASGTQHYNEQFF. CDR3 bases: TGTGCCAGCAGCTTAGCTTCAGGGACCCAACACTACAATGAGCAGTTCTTC. The chain couples TRBV7-9 to TRBJ2-1; D could derive from TRBD1 or TRBD2 (5 bases each). The V gene's germline CDR1 is SEHNR and CDR2 FQNEAQ (reference sequence). Deletions cut 0 bases from V and 3 bases from J, with 15 bases between. This CDR3 has 17 amino acids.

This clonotype was seen more than once but under ten times. V gene TRBV20-1 combines with J gene TRBJ2-3; 12 bases map to TRBD2. Losses at the gene ends were 0 bases for V and 11 bases for J; bases not matched to a gene: 9. The CDR3 is 15 amino acids. In germline, CDR1 is DFQATT, CDR2 SNEGSKA (reference sequence). Written as DNA, the CDR3 is TGCAGTGCTAGAGATGGCGGACTAGCGGGATTCGAGCAGTATTTT. It encodes CSARDGGLAGFEQYF.

This clonotype occurred many times. The rearrangement links TRBV11-2 to TRBJ2-1; 10 bases are shared with TRBD2. CDR1 is SGHAT and CDR2 is FQNNGV in the germline V gene. The CDR3 consists of 16 residues. V shed 3 bases and J 7 bases; nucleotides not matched to a gene: 9. The CDR3 nucleotides read TGTGCCAGCAGCTTCTTGTCTAGCGGGAGTAATAATGAGCAGTTCTTC. Translating gives CASSFLSSGSNNEQFF.

The V gene is TRBV5-1, the J gene TRBJ1-5; TRBD1 aligns across 9 bases. Germline assignment: CDR1 SGHRS and CDR2 YFSETQ. The CDR3 totals 17 residues. J lost 3 bases, V lost 3 bases, and 10 bases had no gene match. In DNA, the CDR3 is TGCGCCAGCAGCTCTCAACCGACAGGGGGGAACAATCAGCCCCAGCATTTT. It translates to CASSSQPTGGNNQPQHF.

This clonotype was detected ten times or more. This sequence joins TRBV10-3 and TRBJ2-1; D ambiguous. Trimming stripped 0 bases from V and 5 bases from J, with 14 bases between. Germline CDR1 ENHRY, CDR2 SYGVKD. The CDR3 consists of 16 residues. The CDR3 DNA is TGTGCCATCAGTGAGTCCCCGCTGTCTATCGACAATGAGCAGTTCTTC. Amino acids: CAISESPLSIDNEQFF.

This clonotype was counted at least ten times. V and J are TRBV10-2 and TRBJ2-1; D call uncertain. The CDR3 has 16 amino acids. Trimming removed 1 base at V and 7 bases at J, with 17 bases between. The V gene's germline CDR1 is WSHSY and CDR2 SAAADI. The chain's CDR3 is CASSEFPWTWLNEQFF. CDR3 bases: TGCGCCAGCAGTGAGTTTCCGTGGACCTGGTTAAATGAGCAGTTCTTC.

This clonotype has ten or more counts. The chain is built from TRBV4-2 and TRBJ2-7; the D gene could be TRBD1 or TRBD2 (5 bases each). Germline lookup yields CDR1 LGHNA and CDR2 YNFKEQ. The CDR3 has 14 residues. Trimming took 2 bases from V and 0 from J, leaving 8 bases between them. The CDR3 coding sequence is TGTGCCAGCAGCCAACCCGGGACCTCCTACGAGCAGTACTTC. Protein: CASSQPGTSYEQYF.

This clonotype has at least ten counts. The rearrangement links TRBV28 to TRBJ2-7; D may be TRBD1 or TRBD2 (5 bases each). This CDR3 spans 16 amino acids. Between the trimmed V and J ends, which lost 7 bases and 4 bases, there was a span of 23 bases. Germline values: CDR1 MDHEN, CDR2 SYDVKM. In nucleotides, the CDR3 is TGTGCCAGCACCATCGAGGGAATTAGGGGCACGTACGAGCAGTACTTC. It yields the protein CASTIEGIRGTYEQYF.

This clonotype was observed many times. This chain uses TRBV20-1 with TRBJ2-1; 9 bases map to TRBD2. The germline gives CDR1 DFQATT, CDR2 SNEGSKA (reference sequence). With 1 base clipped from V and 7 bases from J, the junction kept 8 bases outside the gene matches. CDR3 length equals 15 residues. CDR3 DNA: TGCAGTGCTAGAGGGGAGCGGGAGGCTGTAAATGAGCAGTTCTTC. It yields the protein CSARGEREAVNEQFF.

This clonotype was detected ten times or more. The chain links TRBV12-3 or TRBV12-4 to TRBJ2-1; 8 bases match TRBD2. The trim removed 5 bases at V and 4 bases at J, leaving 13 bases unmatched. CDR3 length: 17 amino acids. The CDR3 protein is CASSPTSSGGHYNEQFF. The CDR3 nucleotides read TGTGCCAGCAGTCCCACCTCTTCGGGAGGGCATTACAATGAGCAGTTCTTC.

This clonotype was observed many times. The V gene is TRBV3-1, the J gene TRBJ1-5; TRBD1 matches at 10 bases. This CDR3 is built from 15 residues. Trimming cost V 4 bases and J 5 bases; bases outside gene matches: 5. Germline lookup yields CDR1 LGHDT and CDR2 YNNKEL (reference sequence). CDR3 residues: CASSPRDRGDQPQHF. The CDR3 bases are TGTGCCAGCAGCCCCCGGGACAGGGGCGATCAGCCCCAGCATTTT.

The sample holds many counts of this clonotype. J is TRBJ2-1 and V is TRBV10-3; 9 bases line up with TRBD1. Germline V CDR1 and CDR2: ENHRY, SYGVKD. The CDR3 sequence is 16 residues long. V dropped 10 bases and J dropped 7; count of bases not matched to a gene: 17. The CDR3: CATAFPPGQGFNEQFF. CDR3 DNA: TGTGCCACAGCCTTCCCCCCGGGACAGGGATTTAATGAGCAGTTCTTC.

The chain joins TRBV5-4 to TRBJ2-2; 12 bases are shared with TRBD2. Germline-derived CDR1 and CDR2 are SGHNT and YYREEE (reference sequence). J was trimmed by 4 bases and V by 0 bases; bases with no gene match: 4. The CDR3 has 17 amino acids. For the CDR3, the DNA is TGTGCCAGCAGCTTGGGACTAGCGGGAGATCGCACCGGGGAGCTGTTTTTT. Translated, it gives CASSLGLAGDRTGELFF.

This clonotype came up many times. CDR3 nucleotide sequence: TGTGCCAGCAGCCAAAACAGGGTGTCAAACTATGGCTACACCTTC. Its translation: CASSQNRVSNYGYTF. This chain links TRBV7-9 with TRBJ1-2; D is perhaps TRBD1 (6 bases). Trimming took off 5 bases at V and 2 bases at J, with 15 bases between the two ends. CDR3 length: 15 amino acids. CDR1 is SEHNR, CDR2 FQNEAQ, per germline (reference sequence).

This clonotype is deemed medium-sized (0.01 to 0.1%). The CDR3 is CASSVAENYGYTF. The DNA of the CDR3 is TGTGCCAGCAGCGTAGCAGAGAACTATGGCTACACCTTC. This rearrangement joins TRBV9 to TRBJ1-2; no reliable D call. V shed 0 bases and J shed 2 bases, with 5 bases lying between them. The length of the CDR3 is 13 residues. Germline CDR1 and CDR2: SGDLS and YYNGEE.

In this sample, this clonotype turned up many times. CDR3 residues: CASMPPGVNYGYTF. CDR3 nucleotides: TGTGCCAGCATGCCCCCGGGCGTAAACTATGGCTACACCTTC. The chain couples TRBV28 to TRBJ1-2, with no clear D. The CDR3 consists of 14 residues. Germline CDR1 MDHEN, CDR2 SYDVKM. V was cut by 7 bases and J by 2 bases, with 14 bases left in between.

This clonotype is medium-sized by share. The genes are TRBV27 and TRBJ2-1, with 8 bases fitting TRBD1. V was pared by 5 bases and J by 8 bases, with 11 bases of the junction left unmatched. This CDR3 contains 15 residues. CDR1 is MNHEY, CDR2 SMNVEV, per germline (reference sequence). CDR3: CASSPGTGGGYEQFF. The DNA for the CDR3 is TGTGCCAGCAGTCCTGGGACAGGTGGGGGGTATGAGCAGTTCTTC.

This clonotype was seen at least ten times. This chain joins TRBV3-1 and TRBJ2-3; 9 bases fit TRBD2. The CDR3 totals 16 residues. Germline CDR1 LGHDT, CDR2 YNNKEL (reference sequence). Trimming at V came to 1 base and at J to 2 bases, leaving 4 bases not matched to a gene. This chain's CDR3 is CASSQASSGDTDTQYF. CDR3 coding DNA: TGTGCCAGCAGCCAAGCATCTAGCGGGGACACAGATACGCAGTATTTT.

This clonotype was observed at least ten times. The rearrangement uses TRBV30 and TRBJ2-2; a possible D gene is TRBD2 (5 bases). CDR1 and CDR2 (germline): GTSNPN, SVGIG (reference sequence). With 2 bases removed from V and 6 bases from J, the gap between germline ends came to 7 bases. This CDR3 spans 12 amino acids. The chain's CDR3 is CAWSLGAGELFF. CDR3 coding DNA: TGTGCCTGGAGTCTCGGGGCCGGGGAGCTGTTTTTT.

Judged by abundance, this clonotype is medium-sized (0.01 to 0.1%). The V call is TRBV4-3, the J call TRBJ2-1, with D possibly matching TRBD1 (5 bases). This CDR3 is 16 amino acids long. Trimming removed 2 bases at V and 1 base at J, with 12 bases between. Germline lookup yields CDR1 LGHNA and CDR2 YSLEER. The CDR3 DNA is TGCGCCAGCAGCCAAAAAGGGGTTAGGTCCTACAATGAGCAGTTCTTC. Translated, it gives CASSQKGVRSYNEQFF.

This rearrangement joins TRBV21-1 to TRBJ1-2. TRBV21-1 has pseudogene status. The CDR3 consists of 17 residues. CDR3 in DNA: TGTGCCAGCAGCAAAGGGGTGACACGGCTAGCTAACTATGGCTACACCTTC. It encodes CASSKGVTRLANYGYTF.

This clonotype was seen at least ten times. In DNA form, the CDR3 reads TGCAGTGCTAGAGACCTGAGAAGCTCCTACGAGCAGTACGTC. Amino acids: CSARDLRSSYEQYV. The gene calls are TRBV20-1 and TRBJ2-7; D is ambiguous. Trimming took off 0 bases at V and 0 bases at J, with 9 bases between the two ends. Germline lookup yields CDR1 DFQATT and CDR2 SNEGSKA (reference sequence). The CDR3 runs 14 residues.

This chain links TRBV11-2 with TRBJ2-1; no clear D gene. Germline loops: CDR1 SGHAT, CDR2 FQNNGV. V was trimmed by 2 bases and J by 7 bases, leaving 15 bases between them. This CDR3 spans 15 amino acids. The CDR3 spells CASSLSWGSSNEQFF. As DNA, the CDR3 is TGTGCCAGCAGCTTATCGTGGGGTAGCTCGAATGAGCAGTTCTTC. The whole variable domain, filled in from reference TRBV11-2 and TRBJ2-1, reads EAGVAQSPRYKIIEKRQSVAFWCNPISGHATLYWYQQILGQGPKLLIQFQNNGVVDDSQLPKDRFSAERLKGVDSTLKIQPAKLEDSAVYLCASSLSWGSSNEQFFGPGTRLTVL.

Within the sample, this clonotype is medium-sized. The chain recombines TRBV10-2 with TRBJ2-7; no clear D gene. Trimming removed 6 bases from V and 5 bases from J, with 5 bases in between. The germline V gene encodes CDR1 WSHSY and CDR2 SAAADI. This CDR3 spans 10 amino acids. The CDR3 DNA sequence: TGCGCCAGCAGGGGTAACGAGCAGTACTTC. Protein sequence: CASRGNEQYF.

The table lists this clonotype with many counts. The J gene is TRBJ2-3, the V gene TRBV6-2 or TRBV6-3; D possibly corresponds to TRBD2 (5 bases). Looked up from germline, CDR1 is MNHEY and CDR2 is SVGEGT. V was shortened by 3 bases and J by 0 bases, with 16 bases between the two germline ends. CDR3 size: 17 residues. CDR3 protein: CASSYSVDGVSTDTQYF. DNA of the CDR3: TGTGCCAGCAGTTATTCTGTAGACGGGGTCAGCACAGATACGCAGTATTTT.

This clonotype rates as medium-sized. The chain combines TRBV4-1 with TRBJ1-1; weak D call: TRBD1 (6 bases). The V and J ends lost 5 bases and 6 bases respectively, with 13 bases between them. CDR3 length: 13 residues. Looked up from germline, CDR1 is MGHRA and CDR2 is YSYEKL. CDR3 region: CASSETGTSEAFF. The CDR3 region has the DNA TGCGCCAGCAGCGAAACAGGGACCTCTGAAGCTTTCTTT.

Judged by abundance, this clonotype is medium-sized. CDR3 loop: CASSVEGTVNEKLFF. CDR3 DNA sequence: TGTGCCAGCAGCGTAGAAGGGACAGTTAATGAAAAACTGTTTTTT. This chain connects TRBV9 to TRBJ1-4; TRBD1 agrees at 7 bases. Germline V lookup: CDR1 SGDLS, CDR2 YYNGEE. The CDR3 covers 15 residues. Germline trimming cut 0 bases from V and 4 bases from J; bases unmatched to any gene: 3.